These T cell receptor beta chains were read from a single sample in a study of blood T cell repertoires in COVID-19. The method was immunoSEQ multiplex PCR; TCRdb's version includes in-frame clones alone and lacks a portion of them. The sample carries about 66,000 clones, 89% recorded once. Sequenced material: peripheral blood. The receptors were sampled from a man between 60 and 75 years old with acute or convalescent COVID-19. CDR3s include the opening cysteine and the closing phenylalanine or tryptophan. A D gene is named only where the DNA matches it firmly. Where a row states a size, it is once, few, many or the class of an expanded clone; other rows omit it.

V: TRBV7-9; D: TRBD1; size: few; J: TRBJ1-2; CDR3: CASSPKGTDSYGYTF; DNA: TGTGCCAGCAGTCCGAAGGGGACAGACTCCTATGGCTACACCTTC
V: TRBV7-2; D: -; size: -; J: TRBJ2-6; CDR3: CASSLVYGVALSGANVLTF; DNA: TGTGCCAGCAGCTTAGTGTACGGAGTGGCCCTCTCTGGGGCCAACGTCCTGACTTTC
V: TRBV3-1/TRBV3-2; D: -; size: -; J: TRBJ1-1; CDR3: CASSQAGTEAFF; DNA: TGTGCCAGCAGCCAAGCGGGCACTGAAGCTTTCTTT
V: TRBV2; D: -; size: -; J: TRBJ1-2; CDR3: CASSEQNRHGYTF; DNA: TGTGCCAGCAGTGAACAAAACAGGCATGGCTACACCTTC
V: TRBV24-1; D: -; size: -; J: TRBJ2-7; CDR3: CATSSSGVYEQYF; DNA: TGTGCCACCAGTTCGTCGGGGGTCTACGAGCAGTACTTC
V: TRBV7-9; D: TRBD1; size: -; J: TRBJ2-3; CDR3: CASSPPWTGNRDTQYF; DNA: TGTGCCAGCAGCCCACCTTGGACAGGGAACAGAGATACGCAGTATTTT
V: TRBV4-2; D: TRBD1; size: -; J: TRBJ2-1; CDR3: CASSQDQTGYEQFF; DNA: TGTGCCAGCAGCCAAGATCAGACAGGGTATGAGCAGTTCTTC
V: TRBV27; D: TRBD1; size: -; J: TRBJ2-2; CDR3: CASSLPTGVVAGELFF; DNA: TGTGCCAGCAGTTTACCAACAGGGGTGGTAGCCGGGGAGCTGTTTTTT
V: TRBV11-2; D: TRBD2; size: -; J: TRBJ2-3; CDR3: CASSLLEVAGEGNTQYF; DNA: TGTGCCAGCAGCTTATTAGAAGTAGCGGGGGAAGGGAATACGCAGTATTTT
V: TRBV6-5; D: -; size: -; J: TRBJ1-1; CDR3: CASPGDKGTEAFF; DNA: TGTGCCAGTCCAGGGGATAAAGGCACTGAAGCTTTCTTT
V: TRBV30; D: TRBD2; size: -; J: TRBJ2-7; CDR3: CAWSAGTSGSYEQYF; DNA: TGTGCCTGGAGCGCCGGGACTAGCGGGTCCTACGAGCAGTACTTC
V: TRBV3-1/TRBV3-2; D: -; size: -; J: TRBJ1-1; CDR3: CASSPGLTQSGNTEAFF; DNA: TGTGCCAGCAGCCCGGGACTAACCCAATCGGGGAACACTGAAGCTTTCTTT
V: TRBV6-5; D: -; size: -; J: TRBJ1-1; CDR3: CASSYAGEAFF; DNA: TGTGCCAGCAGTTACGCGGGGGAAGCTTTCTTT
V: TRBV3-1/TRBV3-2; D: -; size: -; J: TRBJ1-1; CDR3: CASSSSGGEAFF; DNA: TGTGCCAGCAGCTCCTCGGGTGGGGAAGCTTTCTTT
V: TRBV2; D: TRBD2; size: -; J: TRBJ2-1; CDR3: CASRSGAWRNEQFF; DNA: TGTGCCAGCAGGAGCGGGGCCTGGAGGAATGAGCAGTTCTTC
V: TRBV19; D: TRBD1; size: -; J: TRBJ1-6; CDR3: CASRSGQGGNSPLHF; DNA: TGTGCCAGTAGATCTGGACAGGGCGGCAATTCACCCCTCCACTTT
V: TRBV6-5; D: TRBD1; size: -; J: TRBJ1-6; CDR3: CASGTAYNSPLHF; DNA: TGTGCCAGCGGGACAGCTTATAATTCACCCCTCCACTTT
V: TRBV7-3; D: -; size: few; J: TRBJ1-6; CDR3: CASSRDWNSPLHF; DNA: TGTGCCAGCAGCCGGGACTGGAATTCACCCCTCCACTTT
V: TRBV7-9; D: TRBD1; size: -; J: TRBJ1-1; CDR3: CASRPSGQGARSEAFF; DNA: TGTGCCAGCAGACCTTCGGGACAGGGGGCGCGAAGTGAAGCTTTCTTT
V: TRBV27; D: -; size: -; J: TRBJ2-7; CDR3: CASSPRTVSYEQYF; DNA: TGTGCCAGCAGTCCCCGGACAGTTTCCTACGAGCAGTACTTC
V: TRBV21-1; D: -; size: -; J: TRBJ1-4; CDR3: CASSKALRRSNEKLFF; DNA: TGTGCCAGCAGCAAAGCGCTTCGGAGGAGTAATGAAAAACTGTTTTTT
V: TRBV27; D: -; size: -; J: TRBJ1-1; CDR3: CASRGGLGMNTEAFF; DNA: TGTGCCAGCAGGGGGGGGCTGGGAATGAACACTGAAGCTTTCTTT
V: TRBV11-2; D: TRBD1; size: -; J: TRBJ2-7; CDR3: CASSKQRGHSYEQYF; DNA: TGTGCCAGCAGCAAGCAGAGGGGGCACTCCTACGAGCAGTACTTC
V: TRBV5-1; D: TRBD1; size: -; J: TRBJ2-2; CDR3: CASSRDRGPFGELFF; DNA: TGCGCCAGCAGCCGGGACAGGGGGCCGTTCGGGGAGCTGTTTTTT
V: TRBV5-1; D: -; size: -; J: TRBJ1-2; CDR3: CASSPRGQSFTYGYTF; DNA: TGCGCCAGCAGCCCACGAGGACAGAGCTTTACGTATGGCTACACCTTC
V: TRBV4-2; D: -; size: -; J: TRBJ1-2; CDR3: CASSPRLTGGGYTF; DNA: TGTGCCAGCAGCCCCCGACTGACTGGGGGGGGCTACACCTTC
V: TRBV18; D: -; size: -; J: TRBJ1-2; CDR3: CASSPQQGTYGYTF; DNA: TGTGCCAGCTCACCACAACAGGGTACCTATGGCTACACCTTC
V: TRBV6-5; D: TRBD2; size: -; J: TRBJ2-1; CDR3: CASSPGLAVYNEQFF; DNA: TGTGCCAGCAGTCCGGGACTAGCGGTATACAATGAGCAGTTCTTC
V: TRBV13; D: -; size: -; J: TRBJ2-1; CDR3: CASSFRTSSYNEQFF; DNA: TGTGCCAGCAGCTTTAGGACAAGCTCCTACAATGAGCAGTTCTTC
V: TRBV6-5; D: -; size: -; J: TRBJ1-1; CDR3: CASSYSRVGGLAFF; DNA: TGTGCCAGCAGTTACTCGAGGGTTGGTGGACTAGCTTTCTTT
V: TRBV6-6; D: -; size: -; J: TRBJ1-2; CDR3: CASSYAAIDYGYTF; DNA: TGTGCCAGCAGTTACGCGGCGATTGACTATGGCTACACCTTC
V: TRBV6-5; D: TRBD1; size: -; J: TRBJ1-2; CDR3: CASSYSTGGSYGYTF; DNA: TGTGCCAGCAGTTACTCGACAGGGGGCAGTTATGGCTACACCTTC
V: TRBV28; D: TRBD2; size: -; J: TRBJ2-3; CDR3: CASSSALLAALTDTQYF; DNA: TGTGCCAGCAGTTCCGCCCTCCTAGCGGCCCTCACAGATACGCAGTATTTT
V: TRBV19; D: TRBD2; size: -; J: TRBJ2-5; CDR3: CASSIRLAGGLETQYF; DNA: TGTGCCAGTAGTATACGGCTAGCGGGGGGTTTGGAGACCCAGTACTTC
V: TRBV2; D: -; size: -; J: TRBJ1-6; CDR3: CASSLQGGGSPLHF; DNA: TGTGCCAGCAGCCTCCAGGGAGGAGGCTCACCCCTCCACTTT
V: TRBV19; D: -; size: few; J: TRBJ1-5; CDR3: CASSNIQGSSRQPQHF; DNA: TGTGCCAGTAGTAATATACAGGGTAGTAGCCGACAGCCCCAGCATTTT
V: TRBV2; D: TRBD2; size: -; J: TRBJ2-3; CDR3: CASSGRRGVTDTQYF; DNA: TGTGCCAGCAGTGGCCGGCGGGGGGTTACAGATACGCAGTATTTT
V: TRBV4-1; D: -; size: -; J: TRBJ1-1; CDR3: CASSQAGNPEAFF; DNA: TGCGCCAGCAGCCAAGCGGGGAACCCTGAAGCTTTCTTT
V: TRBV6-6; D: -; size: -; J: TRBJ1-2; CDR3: CAGAGGNRTHNYGYTF; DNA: TGTGCCGGAGCGGGTGGGAACAGGACCCATAACTATGGCTACACCTTC
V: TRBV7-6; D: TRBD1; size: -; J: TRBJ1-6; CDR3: CASSLALTDRGHSPLHF; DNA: TGTGCCAGCAGCTTAGCGCTAACGGACAGGGGGCATTCACCCCTCCACTTT
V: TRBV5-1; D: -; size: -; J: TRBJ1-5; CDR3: CASSLGGGNQPQHF; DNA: TGCGCCAGCAGCTTGGGGGGGGGCAATCAGCCCCAGCATTTT
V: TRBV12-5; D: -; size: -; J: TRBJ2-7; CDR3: CASGQSSGNSNRYF; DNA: TGTGCTAGTGGGCAATCTTCCGGGAATAGCAACAGGTACTTC
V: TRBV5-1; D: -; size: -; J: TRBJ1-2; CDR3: CASSFRGSYGYTF; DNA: TGCGCCAGCTCCTTCAGGGGCAGCTATGGCTACACCTTC